A single sample is the source of the 21 T cell receptor beta chains below, sequenced in a study of blood T cell repertoires in COVID-19. Sequencing was performed with immunoSEQ multiplex PCR; in TCRdb, only in-frame clones are kept and a portion is missing. Among some 240,000 clones listed, 75% to 90% were seen once. Sequenced sample: peripheral blood. All receptors derive from a man aged 55 to 70 who had recovered from COVID-19.

The J gene is TRBJ1-4, the V gene TRBV5-4; 12 nucleotides line up with TRBD1. The CDR3 extends over 15 amino acids. With V trimmed by 4 bases and J by 8 bases, 6 bases remained unmatched. CDR1 and CDR2 from the germline V gene are SGHNT and YYREEE (reference sequence). The CDR3 region has the DNA TGTGCCAGCAGCCGCCCCGGGACAGGGGGCGAAAAACTGTTTTTT. The encoded protein is CASSRPGTGGEKLFF.

The chain links TRBV5-1 to TRBJ2-1, with a weak D call TRBD2 (7 bases). CDR1 is SGHRS and CDR2 is YFSETQ in the germline V gene. The CDR3 runs to 14 residues. The germline V and J ends were trimmed by 7 bases and 9 bases, with 20 bases remaining between them. The CDR3 nucleotides read TGCGCCAGCGATGAGGGGGGGCGGATCGGTGAGCAGTTCTTC. Its protein product is CASDEGGRIGEQFF.

This chain joins TRBV9 and TRBJ2-5, with D possibly being TRBD2 (7 bases). Germline-derived CDR1 and CDR2 are SGDLS and YYNGEE. CDR3 size: 17 residues. V was trimmed by 0 bases and J by 4 bases, leaving 19 bases between them. CDR3 DNA sequence: TGTGCCAGCAGCGTAGGAGGGGCGGGGGCCCTGGGAGAGACCCAGTACTTC. Translating it yields CASSVGGAGALGETQYF.

The chain carries TRBV7-6 and TRBJ1-1; unclear D gene. V lost 5 bases and J 4 bases, leaving 11 bases between the germline ends. The CDR3 contains 13 residues. The germline gives CDR1 SGHVS, CDR2 FNYEAQ. CDR3 bases: TGTGCCAGCAGCCTAACCCGGAGCACTGAAGCTTTCTTT. Translating it yields CASSLTRSTEAFF.

The gene calls are TRBV29-1 and TRBJ1-2; 8 bases align to TRBD1. The J segment lost 5 bases and the V segment lost 6 bases, leaving 5 bases of the junction unmatched. This CDR3 is built from 12 residues. Germline CDR1 and CDR2: SQVTM and ANQGSEA. The CDR3 DNA reads as TGCAGCGTACTGGACAGGGAATATGGCTACACCTTC. Translated, it gives CSVLDREYGYTF.

The chain is built from TRBV7-2 and TRBJ2-3, with 12 nucleotides matching TRBD2. The germline CDR1 and CDR2 sequences are SGHTA and FQGNSA. V gave up 5 bases and J gave up 2 bases; unmatched junction bases: 14. The CDR3 totals 19 residues. CDR3 loop: CASSLRLSSGRAYTDTQYF. The DNA of the CDR3 is TGTGCCAGCAGCCTACGACTCTCTAGCGGGAGGGCCTACACAGATACGCAGTATTTT.

This clone was counted only a few times. The chain joins TRBV5-4 to TRBJ1-1; the D gene is possibly TRBD1 (5 bases). The germline V gene has CDR1 SGHNT and CDR2 YYREEE (reference sequence). The ends were cut back, 4 bases at V and 1 base at J, with 11 bases in the middle. The CDR3 has 14 amino acids. The CDR3 loop reads CASSRTGGNTEAFF. In DNA, the CDR3 is TGTGCCAGCAGCAGGACCGGGGGGAACACTGAAGCTTTCTTT.

The chain combines TRBV11-2 with TRBJ2-7; TRBD2 aligns across 7 bases. Germline-derived CDR1 and CDR2 are SGHAT and FQNNGV. The CDR3 contains 14 residues. Trimming at V came to 3 bases and at J to 2 bases, leaving 4 bases not matched to a gene. CDR3 sequence reads: CASSFAGATYEQYF. The DNA of the CDR3 is TGTGCCAGCAGCTTCGCGGGAGCGACCTACGAGCAGTACTTC.

V and J are TRBV9 and TRBJ1-1; D is perhaps TRBD1 (5 bases). The germline gives CDR1 SGDLS, CDR2 YYNGEE. V was shortened by 0 bases and J by 2 bases, with 11 bases between the two germline ends. The CDR3 length is 15 residues. CDR3 DNA sequence: TGTGCCAGCAGCGTAGGGGTAGGGGTTAACACTGAAGCTTTCTTT. It specifies CASSVGVGVNTEAFF. The full variable domain, in which reference TRBV9 and TRBJ1-1 provide the parts outside the CDR3, is DSGVTQTPKHLITATGQRVTLRCSPRSGDLSVYWYQQSLDQGLQFLIQYYNGEERAKGNILERFSAQQFPDLHSELNLSSLELGDSALYFCASSVGVGVNTEAFFGQGTRLTVV.

The genes are TRBV5-1 and TRBJ1-1; the D gene is possibly TRBD1 (5 bases). V shed 4 bases and J shed 1 base, with 11 bases lying between them. The CDR3 loop spans 14 amino acids. Germline-derived CDR1 and CDR2 are SGHRS and YFSETQ. The CDR3 protein is CASSLLGQNTEAFF. CDR3 nucleotide sequence: TGCGCCAGCAGCCTCCTCGGACAGAACACTGAAGCTTTCTTT.

The gene calls are TRBV7-9 and TRBJ1-3; D is uncertain. The length of the CDR3 is 14 residues. Germline values: CDR1 SEHNR, CDR2 FQNEAQ (reference sequence). V was pared by 1 base and J by 0 bases, with 4 bases between. In DNA form, the CDR3 reads TGTGCCAGCAGCTTAGAGAGCTCTGGAAACACCATATATTTT. As protein: CASSLESSGNTIYF. Variable domain in full (rest from reference TRBV7-9 and TRBJ1-3): DTGVSQNPRHKITKRGQNVTFRCDPISEHNRLYWYRQTLGQGPEFLTYFQNEAQLEKSRLLSDRFSAERPKGSFSTLEIQRTEQGDSAMYLCASSLESSGNTIYFGEGSWLTVV.

The chain is built from TRBV7-2 and TRBJ1-4; D is perhaps TRBD1 (6 bases). The germline gives CDR1 SGHTA, CDR2 FQGNSA. The CDR3 is made up of 14 amino acids. V lost 5 bases to trimming and J lost 6 bases, with 13 bases between them. CDR3 bases: TGTGCCAGCAGCCCCGGAAGGGGGTATGAAAAACTGTTTTTT. As protein: CASSPGRGYEKLFF.

This clone was counted a few times. The CDR3 protein is CASNPGAGLDTQYF. The DNA of the CDR3 is TGTGCCAGTAACCCCGGAGCGGGATTAGATACGCAGTATTTT. This chain links TRBV19 with TRBJ2-3; TRBD2 aligns across 7 bases. Germline CDR1 is LNHDA and CDR2 is SQIVND (reference sequence). V was clipped by 7 bases and J by 5 bases; unmatched bases: 9. The CDR3 is 14 residues long. Filled out from reference TRBV19 and TRBJ2-3, the complete variable domain reads DGGITQSPKYLFRKEGQNVTLSCEQNLNHDAMYWYRQDPGQGLRLIYYSQIVNDFQKGDIAEGYSVSREKKESFPLTVTSAQKNPTAFYLCASNPGAGLDTQYFGPGTRLTVL.

V usage is TRBV7-2 and J usage is TRBJ2-2; D is ambiguous. CDR1 is SGHTA and CDR2 is FQGNSA in the germline V gene. CDR3 length: 16 amino acids. Trimming shortened V by 3 bases and J by 0 bases, and 11 bases separated the two germline ends. The CDR3 DNA sequence: TGTGCCAGCAGCTTGAGGAGACTTCCGAACACCGGGGAGCTGTTTTTT. This codes for CASSLRRLPNTGELFF.

This chain uses TRBV6-5 with TRBJ1-2; D is undetermined. Trimming stripped 6 bases from V and 8 bases from J, with 10 bases between. Germline V gene sequence: CDR1 MNHEY, CDR2 SVGAGI. The CDR3 has 11 amino acids. CDR3 protein: CASSLLSGYTF. DNA for the CDR3: TGTGCCAGCAGCCTTCTAAGCGGCTACACCTTC.

This clone was counted a few times. The rearrangement uses TRBV3-1 (or the pseudogene TRBV3-2) and TRBJ2-1; no clear D gene. The V and J ends lost 0 bases and 12 bases respectively, with 12 bases between them. CDR1 LGHDT and CDR2 YNNKEL come from the germline V gene (reference sequence). The CDR3 spans 13 residues. The CDR3 region is CASSQENNDGQFF. Written as DNA, the CDR3 is TGTGCCAGCAGCCAAGAGAACAATGATGGGCAGTTCTTC.

The chain couples TRBV23-1 to TRBJ1-5, with 7 nucleotides matching TRBD1. TRBV23-1 falls under the ORF class, with uncertain function. CDR3 size: 14 residues. With V trimmed by 1 base and J by 5 bases, 2 bases remained unmatched. CDR3 in amino acids: CASSQYRGHQPQHF. Written as DNA, the CDR3 is TGCGCCAGCAGTCAATACAGGGGCCATCAGCCCCAGCATTTT.

The rearrangement uses TRBV7-9 and TRBJ2-1; the D gene is possibly TRBD2 (6 bases). Trimming took off 2 bases at V and 8 bases at J, with 16 bases between the two ends. Germline lookup yields CDR1 SEHNR and CDR2 FQNEAQ (reference sequence). This CDR3 is 15 amino acids long. The CDR3 is CASSLSGGITDEQFF. The CDR3 bases are TGTGCCAGCAGCTTATCCGGCGGGATAACCGATGAGCAGTTCTTC. The full variable domain, with the rest looked up from reference TRBV7-9 and TRBJ2-1, is DTGVSQNPRHKITKRGQNVTFRCDPISEHNRLYWYRQTLGQGPEFLTYFQNEAQLEKSRLLSDRFSAERPKGSFSTLEIQRTEQGDSAMYLCASSLSGGITDEQFFGPGTRLTVL.

CDR3 loop: CATSRDKDRAYEQYF. The CDR3 DNA follows: TGTGCCACCAGCAGAGATAAGGACAGGGCCTACGAGCAGTACTTC. The chain combines TRBV15 with TRBJ2-7; 8 bases fit TRBD1. Germline lookup yields CDR1 LNHNV and CDR2 YYDKDF (reference sequence). The V and J ends lost 0 bases and 2 bases, in that order; junction bases with no gene match: 3. The CDR3 is 15 amino acids.

The genes are TRBV11-2 and TRBJ2-2, with 9 bases aligning to TRBD2. From germline, CDR1 is SGHAT and CDR2 FQNNGV. The trim removed 1 base at V and 2 bases at J, leaving 5 bases unmatched. This CDR3 is 17 amino acids long. The CDR3 bases are TGTGCCAGCAGCTTAGTACTAGCGGGCTTAAACACCGGGGAGCTGTTTTTT. Translated: CASSLVLAGLNTGELFF.

This chain connects TRBV2 to TRBJ2-5, with 8 nucleotides matching TRBD1. Germline loops: CDR1 SNHLY, CDR2 FYNNEI. Trimming took 7 bases from V and 1 from J; bases not matched to a gene: 5. The CDR3 length is 14 residues. CDR3 nucleotides: TGTGCCAGCATTAAGGACAGGGCCCAAGAGACCCAGTACTTC. This translates into CASIKDRAQETQYF.